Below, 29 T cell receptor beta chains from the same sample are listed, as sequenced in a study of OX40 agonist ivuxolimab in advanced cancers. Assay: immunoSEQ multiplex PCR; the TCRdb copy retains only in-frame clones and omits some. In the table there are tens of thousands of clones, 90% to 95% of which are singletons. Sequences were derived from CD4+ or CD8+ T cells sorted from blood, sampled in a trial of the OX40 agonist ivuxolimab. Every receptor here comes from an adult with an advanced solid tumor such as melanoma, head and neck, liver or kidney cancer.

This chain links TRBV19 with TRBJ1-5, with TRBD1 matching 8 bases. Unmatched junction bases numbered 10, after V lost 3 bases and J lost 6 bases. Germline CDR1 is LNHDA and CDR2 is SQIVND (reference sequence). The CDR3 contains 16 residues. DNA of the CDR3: TGTGCCAGTAGTATCTTCGGGACAGGTGGTTTTCAGCCCCAGCATTTT. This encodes CASSIFGTGGFQPQHF.

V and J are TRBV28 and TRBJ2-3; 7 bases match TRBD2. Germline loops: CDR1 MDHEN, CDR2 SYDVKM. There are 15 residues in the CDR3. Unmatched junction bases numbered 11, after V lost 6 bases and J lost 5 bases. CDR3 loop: CASRNGPAGKDTQYF. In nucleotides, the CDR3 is TGTGCCAGCAGGAACGGCCCAGCGGGGAAAGATACGCAGTATTTT.

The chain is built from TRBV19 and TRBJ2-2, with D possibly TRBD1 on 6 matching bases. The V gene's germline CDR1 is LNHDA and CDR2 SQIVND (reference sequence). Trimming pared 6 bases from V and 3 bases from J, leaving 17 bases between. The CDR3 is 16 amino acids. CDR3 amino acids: CASRENRAADTGELFF. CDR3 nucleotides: TGTGCCAGTAGGGAGAACAGGGCGGCGGACACCGGGGAGCTGTTTTTT.

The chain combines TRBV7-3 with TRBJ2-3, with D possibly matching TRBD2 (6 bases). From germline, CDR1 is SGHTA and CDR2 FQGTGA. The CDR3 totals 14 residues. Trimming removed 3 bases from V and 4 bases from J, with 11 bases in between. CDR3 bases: TGTGCCAGCAGCTTTAGTGGGGAGGCAGATACGCAGTATTTT. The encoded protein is CASSFSGEADTQYF.

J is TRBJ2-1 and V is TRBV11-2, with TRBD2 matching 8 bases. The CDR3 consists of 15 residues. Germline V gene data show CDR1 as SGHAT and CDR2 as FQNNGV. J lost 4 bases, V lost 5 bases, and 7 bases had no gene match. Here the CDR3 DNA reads TGTGCCAGCAGCCCAAGACTAGCGCGATACAATGAGCAGTTCTTC. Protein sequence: CASSPRLARYNEQFF. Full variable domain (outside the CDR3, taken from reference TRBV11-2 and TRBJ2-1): EAGVAQSPRYKIIEKRQSVAFWCNPISGHATLYWYQQILGQGPKLLIQFQNNGVVDDSQLPKDRFSAERLKGVDSTLKIQPAKLEDSAVYLCASSPRLARYNEQFFGPGTRLTVL.

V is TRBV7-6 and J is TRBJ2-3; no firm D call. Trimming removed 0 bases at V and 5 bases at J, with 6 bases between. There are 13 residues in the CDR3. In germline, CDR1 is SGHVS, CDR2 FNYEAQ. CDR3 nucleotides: TGTGCCAGCAGCTTAGCGGGTATAGATACGCAGTATTTT. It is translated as CASSLAGIDTQYF.

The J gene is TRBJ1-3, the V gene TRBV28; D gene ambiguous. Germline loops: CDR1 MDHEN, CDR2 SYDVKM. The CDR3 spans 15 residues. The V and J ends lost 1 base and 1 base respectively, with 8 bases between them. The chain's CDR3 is CASSLSPHSGNTIYF. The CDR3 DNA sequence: TGTGCCAGCAGTTTATCACCACATTCTGGAAACACCATATATTTT.

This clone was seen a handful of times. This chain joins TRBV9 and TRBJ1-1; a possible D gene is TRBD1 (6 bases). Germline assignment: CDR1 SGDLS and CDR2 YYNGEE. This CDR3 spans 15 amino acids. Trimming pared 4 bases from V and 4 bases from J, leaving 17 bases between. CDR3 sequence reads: CASSTLGGLVTEAFF. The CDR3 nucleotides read TGTGCCAGCAGCACCCTCGGGGGGCTCGTCACTGAAGCTTTCTTT.

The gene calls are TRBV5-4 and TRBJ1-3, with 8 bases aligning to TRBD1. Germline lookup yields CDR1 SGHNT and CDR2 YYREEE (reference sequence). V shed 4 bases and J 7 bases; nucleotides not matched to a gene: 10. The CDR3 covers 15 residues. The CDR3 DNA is TGTGCCAGCAGCCTCGGAGACAGGGGACTTAACACCATATATTTT. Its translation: CASSLGDRGLNTIYF.

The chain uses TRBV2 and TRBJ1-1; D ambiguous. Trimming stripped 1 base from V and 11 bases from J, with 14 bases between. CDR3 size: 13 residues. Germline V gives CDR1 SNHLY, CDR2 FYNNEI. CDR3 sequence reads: CASSEELGVRAFF. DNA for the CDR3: TGTGCCAGCAGTGAAGAGTTGGGTGTGAGGGCTTTCTTT.

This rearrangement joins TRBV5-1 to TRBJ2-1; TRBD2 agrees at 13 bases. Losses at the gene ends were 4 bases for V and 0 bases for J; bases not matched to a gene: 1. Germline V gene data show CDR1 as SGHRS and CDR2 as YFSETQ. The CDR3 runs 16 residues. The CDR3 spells CASSRTSGSSYNEQFF. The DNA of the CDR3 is TGCGCCAGCAGCCGGACTAGCGGGAGCTCCTACAATGAGCAGTTCTTC.

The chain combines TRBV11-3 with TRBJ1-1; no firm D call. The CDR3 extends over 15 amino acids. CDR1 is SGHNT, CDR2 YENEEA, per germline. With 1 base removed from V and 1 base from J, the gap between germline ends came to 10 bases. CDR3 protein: CASSLGGRKNTEAFF. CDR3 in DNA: TGTGCCAGCAGCTTAGGCGGCAGAAAGAACACTGAAGCTTTCTTT. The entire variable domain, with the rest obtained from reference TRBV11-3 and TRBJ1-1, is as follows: EAGVVQSPRYKIIEKKQPVAFWCNPISGHNTLYWYLQNLGQGPELLIRYENEEAVDDSQLPKDRFSAERLKGVDSTLKIQPAELGDSAVYLCASSLGGRKNTEAFFGQGTRLTVV.

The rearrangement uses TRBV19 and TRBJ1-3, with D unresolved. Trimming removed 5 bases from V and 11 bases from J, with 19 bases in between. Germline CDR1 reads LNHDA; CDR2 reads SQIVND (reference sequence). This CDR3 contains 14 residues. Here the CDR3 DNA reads TGTGCCAGTAGTCAAGACATATCTTCGAGGGCCATATATTTT. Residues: CASSQDISSRAIYF.

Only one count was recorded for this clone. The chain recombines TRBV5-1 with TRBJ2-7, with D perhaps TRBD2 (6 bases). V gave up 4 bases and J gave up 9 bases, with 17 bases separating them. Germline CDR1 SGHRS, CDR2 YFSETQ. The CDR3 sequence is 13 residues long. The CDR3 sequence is CASSLGTVQGQYF. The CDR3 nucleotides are TGCGCCAGCAGCCTCGGGACTGTGCAGGGGCAGTACTTC.

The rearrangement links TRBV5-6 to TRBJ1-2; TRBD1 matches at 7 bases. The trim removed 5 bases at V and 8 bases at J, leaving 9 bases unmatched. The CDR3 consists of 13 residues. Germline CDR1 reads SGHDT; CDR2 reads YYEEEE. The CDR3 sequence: CASRGRDSEGYTF. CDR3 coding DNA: TGTGCCAGCAGGGGACGGGACAGCGAGGGCTACACCTTC.

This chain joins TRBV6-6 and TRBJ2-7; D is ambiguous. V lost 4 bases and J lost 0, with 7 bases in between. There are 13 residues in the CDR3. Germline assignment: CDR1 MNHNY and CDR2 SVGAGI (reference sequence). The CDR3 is CASSFGSSYEQYF. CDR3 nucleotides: TGTGCCAGCAGTTTCGGAAGCTCCTACGAGCAGTACTTC.

CDR3 bases: TGTGCCAGCAGTCCAGGGTGGCTCTTGAACACTGAAGCTTTCTTT. It translates to CASSPGWLLNTEAFF. V and J are TRBV6-1 and TRBJ1-1; a weak D match, TRBD1 (5 bases). Germline V lookup: CDR1 MNHNS, CDR2 SASEGT. The CDR3 length is 15 residues. V shed 5 bases and J shed 0 bases, with 13 bases lying between them.

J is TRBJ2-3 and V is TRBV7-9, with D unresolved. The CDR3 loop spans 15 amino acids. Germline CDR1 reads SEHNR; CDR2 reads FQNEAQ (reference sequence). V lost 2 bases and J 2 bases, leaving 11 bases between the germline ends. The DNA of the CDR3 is TGTGCCAGCAGCTTAAGCCTACCGCCCACAGATACGCAGTATTTT. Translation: CASSLSLPPTDTQYF. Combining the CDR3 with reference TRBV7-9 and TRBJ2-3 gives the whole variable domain DTGVSQNPRHKITKRGQNVTFRCDPISEHNRLYWYRQTLGQGPEFLTYFQNEAQLEKSRLLSDRFSAERPKGSFSTLEIQRTEQGDSAMYLCASSLSLPPTDTQYFGPGTRLTVL.

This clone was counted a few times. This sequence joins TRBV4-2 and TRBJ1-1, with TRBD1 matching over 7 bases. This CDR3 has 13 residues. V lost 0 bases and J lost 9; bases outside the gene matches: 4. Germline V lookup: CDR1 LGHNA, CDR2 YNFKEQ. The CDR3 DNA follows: TGTGCCAGCAGCCAAGATGAAGGGGGCAAAGCTTTCTTT. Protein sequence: CASSQDEGGKAFF.

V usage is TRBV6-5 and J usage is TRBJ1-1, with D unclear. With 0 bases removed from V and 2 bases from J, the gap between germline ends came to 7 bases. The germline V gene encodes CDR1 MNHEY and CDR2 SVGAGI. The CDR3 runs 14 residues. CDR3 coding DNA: TGTGCCAGCAGTTACTCGATAAGAAACACTGAAGCTTTCTTT. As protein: CASSYSIRNTEAFF.

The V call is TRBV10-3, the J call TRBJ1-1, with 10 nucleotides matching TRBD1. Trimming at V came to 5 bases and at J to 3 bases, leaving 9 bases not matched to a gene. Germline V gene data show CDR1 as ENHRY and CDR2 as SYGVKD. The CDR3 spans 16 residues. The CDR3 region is CAISKGTGARYTEAFF. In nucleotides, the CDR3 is TGTGCCATCAGTAAAGGGACAGGGGCTAGGTACACTGAAGCTTTCTTT.

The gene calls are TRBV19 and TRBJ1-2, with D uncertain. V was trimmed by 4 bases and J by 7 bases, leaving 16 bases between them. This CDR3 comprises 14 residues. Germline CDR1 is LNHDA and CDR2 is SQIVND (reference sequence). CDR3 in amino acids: CASSTTGPSVGYTF. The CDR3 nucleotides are TGTGCCAGTAGTACCACCGGACCGTCTGTTGGCTACACCTTC.

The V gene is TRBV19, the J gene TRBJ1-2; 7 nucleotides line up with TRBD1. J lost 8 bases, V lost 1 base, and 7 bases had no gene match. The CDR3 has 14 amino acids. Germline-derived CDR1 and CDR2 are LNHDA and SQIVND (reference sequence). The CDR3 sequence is CASSIGGGSRGYTF. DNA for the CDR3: TGTGCCAGTAGTATAGGAGGGGGCTCGCGCGGCTACACCTTC.

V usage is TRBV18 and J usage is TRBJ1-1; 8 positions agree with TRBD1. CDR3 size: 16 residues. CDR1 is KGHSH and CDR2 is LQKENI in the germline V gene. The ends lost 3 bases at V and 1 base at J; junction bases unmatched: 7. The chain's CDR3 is CASSPSQGARNTEAFF. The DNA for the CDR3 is TGTGCCAGCTCACCGAGCCAGGGGGCCCGGAACACTGAAGCTTTCTTT.

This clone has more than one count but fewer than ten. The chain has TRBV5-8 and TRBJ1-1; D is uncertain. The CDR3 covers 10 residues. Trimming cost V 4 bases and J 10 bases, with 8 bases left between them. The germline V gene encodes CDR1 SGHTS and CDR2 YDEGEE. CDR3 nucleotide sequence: TGTGCCAGCAGCCGTGAGGCAGCTTTCTTT. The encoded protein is CASSREAAFF.

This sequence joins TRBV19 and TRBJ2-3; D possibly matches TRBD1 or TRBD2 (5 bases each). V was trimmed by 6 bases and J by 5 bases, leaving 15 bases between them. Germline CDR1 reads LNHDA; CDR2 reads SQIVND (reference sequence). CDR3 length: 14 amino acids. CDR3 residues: CASRTRGAGDTQYF. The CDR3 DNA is TGTGCCAGTAGAACTAGAGGGGCGGGAGATACGCAGTATTTT.

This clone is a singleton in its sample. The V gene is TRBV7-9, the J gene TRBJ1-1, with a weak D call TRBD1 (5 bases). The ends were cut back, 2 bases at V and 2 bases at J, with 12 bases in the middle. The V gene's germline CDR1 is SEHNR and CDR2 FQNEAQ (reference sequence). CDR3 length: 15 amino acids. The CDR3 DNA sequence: TGTGCCAGCAGCTTATGGCAGGGCTCCAACACTGAAGCTTTCTTT. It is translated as CASSLWQGSNTEAFF. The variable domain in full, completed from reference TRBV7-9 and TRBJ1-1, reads DTGVSQNPRHKITKRGQNVTFRCDPISEHNRLYWYRQTLGQGPEFLTYFQNEAQLEKSRLLSDRFSAERPKGSFSTLEIQRTEQGDSAMYLCASSLWQGSNTEAFFGQGTRLTVV.

In DNA form, the CDR3 reads TGTGCCAGCCTCCCCGGGGCGGCATTAGATACGCAGTATTTT. This sequence encodes CASLPGAALDTQYF. The V and J genes are TRBV6-1 and TRBJ2-3; tentatively, D is TRBD1 or TRBD2 (5 bases each). Trimming pared 8 bases from V and 5 bases from J, leaving 17 bases between. CDR3 size: 14 residues. Germline V lookup: CDR1 MNHNS, CDR2 SASEGT.

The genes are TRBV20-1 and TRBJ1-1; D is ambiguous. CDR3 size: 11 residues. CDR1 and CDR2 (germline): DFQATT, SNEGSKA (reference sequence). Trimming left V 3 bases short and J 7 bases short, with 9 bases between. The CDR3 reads CSARSDFEAFF. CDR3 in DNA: TGCAGTGCTAGGTCGGATTTTGAAGCTTTCTTT.